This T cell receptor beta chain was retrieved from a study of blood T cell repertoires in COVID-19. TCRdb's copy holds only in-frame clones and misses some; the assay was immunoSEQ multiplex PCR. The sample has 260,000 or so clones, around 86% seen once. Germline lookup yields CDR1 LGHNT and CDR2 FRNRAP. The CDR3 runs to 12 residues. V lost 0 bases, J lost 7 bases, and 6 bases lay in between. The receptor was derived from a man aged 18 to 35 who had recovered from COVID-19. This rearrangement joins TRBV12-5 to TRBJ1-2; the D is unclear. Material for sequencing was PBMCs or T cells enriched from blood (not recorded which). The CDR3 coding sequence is TGTGCTAGTGGTTTGGTACTAGGTGGCTACACCTTC. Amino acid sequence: CASGLVLGGYTF.